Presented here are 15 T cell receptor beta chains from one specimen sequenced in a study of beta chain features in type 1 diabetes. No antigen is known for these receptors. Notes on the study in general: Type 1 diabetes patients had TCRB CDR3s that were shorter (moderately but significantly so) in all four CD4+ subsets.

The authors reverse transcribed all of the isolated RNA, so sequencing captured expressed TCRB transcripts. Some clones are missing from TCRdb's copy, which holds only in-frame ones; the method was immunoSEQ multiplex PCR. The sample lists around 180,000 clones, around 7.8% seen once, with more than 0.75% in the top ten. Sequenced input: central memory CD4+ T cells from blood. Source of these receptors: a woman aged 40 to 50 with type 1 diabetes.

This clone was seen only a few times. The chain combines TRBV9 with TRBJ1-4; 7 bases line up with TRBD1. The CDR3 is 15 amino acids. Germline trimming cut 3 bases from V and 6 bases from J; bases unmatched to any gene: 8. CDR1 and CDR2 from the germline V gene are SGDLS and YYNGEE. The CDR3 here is CASSARQGGDEKLFF. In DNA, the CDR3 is TGTGCCAGCAGCGCTCGACAGGGCGGGGATGAAAAACTGTTTTTT. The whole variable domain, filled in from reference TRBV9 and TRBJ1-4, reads DSGVTQTPKHLITATGQRVTLRCSPRSGDLSVYWYQQSLDQGLQFLIQYYNGEERAKGNILERFSAQQFPDLHSELNLSSLELGDSALYFCASSARQGGDEKLFFGSGTQLSVL.

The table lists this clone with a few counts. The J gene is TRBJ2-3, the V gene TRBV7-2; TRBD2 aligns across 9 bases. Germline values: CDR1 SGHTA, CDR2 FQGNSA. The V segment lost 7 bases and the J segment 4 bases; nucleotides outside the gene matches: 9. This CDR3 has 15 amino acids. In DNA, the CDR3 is TGTGCCAGCACCCCCGCGGGAGGGAGCTCAGATACGCAGTATTTT. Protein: CASTPAGGSSDTQYF.

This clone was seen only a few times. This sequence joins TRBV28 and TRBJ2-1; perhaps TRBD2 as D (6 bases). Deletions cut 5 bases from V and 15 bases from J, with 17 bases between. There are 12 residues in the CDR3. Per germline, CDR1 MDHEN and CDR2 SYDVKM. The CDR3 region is CASSPGTQRPFF. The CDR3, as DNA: TGTGCCAGCAGTCCCGGGACTCAGCGGCCGTTCTTC.

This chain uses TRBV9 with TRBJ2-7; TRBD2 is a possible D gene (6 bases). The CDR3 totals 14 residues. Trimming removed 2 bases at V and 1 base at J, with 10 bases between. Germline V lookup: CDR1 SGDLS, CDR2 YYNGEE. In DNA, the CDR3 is TGTGCCAGCAGCGTGGGACTTGGGTCCTACGAGCAGTACTTC. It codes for CASSVGLGSYEQYF.

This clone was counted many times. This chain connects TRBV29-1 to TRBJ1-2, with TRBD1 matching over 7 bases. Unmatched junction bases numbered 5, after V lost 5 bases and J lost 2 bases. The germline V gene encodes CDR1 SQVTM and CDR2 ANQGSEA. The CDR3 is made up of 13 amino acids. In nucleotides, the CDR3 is TGCAGCGTTACAGGGGTCCCGAACTATGGCTACACCTTC. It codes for CSVTGVPNYGYTF.

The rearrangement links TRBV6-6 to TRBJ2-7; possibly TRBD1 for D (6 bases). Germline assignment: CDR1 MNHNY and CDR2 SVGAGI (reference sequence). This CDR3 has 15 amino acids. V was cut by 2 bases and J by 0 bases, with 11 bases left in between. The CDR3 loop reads CASSYRTGSSYEQYF. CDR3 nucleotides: TGTGCCAGCAGTTACCGAACAGGGAGCTCCTACGAGCAGTACTTC.

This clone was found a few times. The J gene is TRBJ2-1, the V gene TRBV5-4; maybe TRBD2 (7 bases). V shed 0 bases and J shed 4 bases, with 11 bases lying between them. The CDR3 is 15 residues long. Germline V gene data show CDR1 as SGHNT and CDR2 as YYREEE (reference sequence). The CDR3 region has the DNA TGTGCCAGCAGCTTGGTGGGGGGGCATTACAATGAGCAGTTCTTC. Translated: CASSLVGGHYNEQFF.

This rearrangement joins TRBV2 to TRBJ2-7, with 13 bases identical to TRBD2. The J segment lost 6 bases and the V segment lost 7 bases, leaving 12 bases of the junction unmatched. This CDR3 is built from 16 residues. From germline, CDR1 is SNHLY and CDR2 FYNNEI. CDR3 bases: TGTGCCAGCACCTGGACTAGCGGGGGACCTATTAGCGAGCAGTACTTC. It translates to CASTWTSGGPISEQYF.

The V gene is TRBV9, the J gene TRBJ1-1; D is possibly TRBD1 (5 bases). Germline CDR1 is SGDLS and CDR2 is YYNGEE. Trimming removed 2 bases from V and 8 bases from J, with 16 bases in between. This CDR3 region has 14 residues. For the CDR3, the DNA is TGTGCCAGCAGCGTCCGACAGTTTCCTGGGGAAGCTTTCTTT. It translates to CASSVRQFPGEAFF.

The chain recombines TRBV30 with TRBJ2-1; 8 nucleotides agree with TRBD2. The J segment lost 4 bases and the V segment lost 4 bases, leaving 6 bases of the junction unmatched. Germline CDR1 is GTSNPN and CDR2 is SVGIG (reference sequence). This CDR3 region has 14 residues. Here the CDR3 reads CAWIPGTRYNEQFF. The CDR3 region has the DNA TGTGCCTGGATACCGGGGACTAGATACAATGAGCAGTTCTTC. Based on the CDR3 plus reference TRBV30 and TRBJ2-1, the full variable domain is SQTIHQWPATLVQPVGSPLSLECTVEGTSNPNLYWYRQAAGRGLQLLFYSVGIGQISSEVPQNLSASRPQDRQFILSSKKLLLSDSGFYLCAWIPGTRYNEQFFGPGTRLTVL.

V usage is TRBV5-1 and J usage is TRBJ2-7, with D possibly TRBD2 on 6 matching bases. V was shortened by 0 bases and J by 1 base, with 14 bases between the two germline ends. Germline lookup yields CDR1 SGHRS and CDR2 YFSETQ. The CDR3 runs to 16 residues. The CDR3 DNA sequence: TGCGCCAGCAGCTTGGGAGGGGACTCCCGATCCTACGAGCAGTACTTC. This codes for CASSLGGDSRSYEQYF.

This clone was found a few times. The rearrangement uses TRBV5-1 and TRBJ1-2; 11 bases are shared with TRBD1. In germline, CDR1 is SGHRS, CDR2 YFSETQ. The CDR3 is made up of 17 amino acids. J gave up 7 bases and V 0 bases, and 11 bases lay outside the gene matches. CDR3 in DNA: TGCGCCAGCAGCTTGGGGACAGGGGGCGCAGTAAGAACTGGCTACACCTTC. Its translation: CASSLGTGGAVRTGYTF.

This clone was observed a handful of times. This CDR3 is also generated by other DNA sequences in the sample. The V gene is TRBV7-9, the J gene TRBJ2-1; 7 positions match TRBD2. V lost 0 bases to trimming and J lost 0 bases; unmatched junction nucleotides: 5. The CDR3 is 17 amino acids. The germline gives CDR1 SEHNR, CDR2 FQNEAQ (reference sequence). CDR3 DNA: TGTGCCAGCAGCTTAGCGCGGGGAGGGAGCTCCTACAATGAGCAGTTCTTC. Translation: CASSLARGGSSYNEQFF. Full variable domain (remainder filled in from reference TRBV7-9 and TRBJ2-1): DTGVSQNPRHKITKRGQNVTFRCDPISEHNRLYWYRQTLGQGPEFLTYFQNEAQLEKSRLLSDRFSAERPKGSFSTLEIQRTEQGDSAMYLCASSLARGGSSYNEQFFGPGTRLTVL.

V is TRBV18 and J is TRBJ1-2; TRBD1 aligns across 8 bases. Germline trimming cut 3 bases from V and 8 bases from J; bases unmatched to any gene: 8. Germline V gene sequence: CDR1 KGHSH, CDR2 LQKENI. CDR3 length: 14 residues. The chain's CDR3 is CASSPYGQGSGYTF. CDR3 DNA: TGTGCCAGCTCACCCTATGGACAGGGATCGGGCTACACCTTC. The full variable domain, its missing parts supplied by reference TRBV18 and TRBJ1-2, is NAGVMQNPRHLVRRRGQEARLRCSPMKGHSHVYWYRQLPEEGLKFMVYLQKENIIDESGMPKERFSAEFPKEGPSILRIQQVVRGDSAAYFCASSPYGQGSGYTFGSGTRLTVV.

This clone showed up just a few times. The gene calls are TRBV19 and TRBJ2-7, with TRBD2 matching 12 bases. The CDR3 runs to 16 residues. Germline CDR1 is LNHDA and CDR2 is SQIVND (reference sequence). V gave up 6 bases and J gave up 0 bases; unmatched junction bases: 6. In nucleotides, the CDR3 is TGTGCCAGTAGCCGACTAGCGGGGGACAGCTCCTACGAGCAGTACTTC. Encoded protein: CASSRLAGDSSYEQYF.